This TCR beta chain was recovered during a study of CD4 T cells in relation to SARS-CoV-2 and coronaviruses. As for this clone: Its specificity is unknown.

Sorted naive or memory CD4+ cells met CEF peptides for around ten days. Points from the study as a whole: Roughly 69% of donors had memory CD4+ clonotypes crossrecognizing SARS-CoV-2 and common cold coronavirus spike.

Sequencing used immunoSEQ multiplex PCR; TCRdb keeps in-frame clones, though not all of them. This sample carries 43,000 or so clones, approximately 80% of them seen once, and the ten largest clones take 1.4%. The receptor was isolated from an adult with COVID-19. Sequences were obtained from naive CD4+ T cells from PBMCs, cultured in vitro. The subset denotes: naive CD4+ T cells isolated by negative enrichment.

In DNA, the CDR3 is TGTGCCAGCAGCGGGACAGGGCGGTATGGCTACACCTTC. Amino acids: CASSGTGRYGYTF. The rearrangement uses TRBV9 and TRBJ1-2; 8 bases align to TRBD1. Losses at the gene ends were 3 bases for V and 5 bases for J; bases not matched to a gene: 3. This CDR3 comprises 13 residues. Germline CDR1 SGDLS, CDR2 YYNGEE. Full variable domain (remainder filled in from reference TRBV9 and TRBJ1-2): DSGVTQTPKHLITATGQRVTLRCSPRSGDLSVYWYQQSLDQGLQFLIQYYNGEERAKGNILERFSAQQFPDLHSELNLSSLELGDSALYFCASSGTGRYGYTFGSGTRLTVV.